A single sample gave rise to the 15 T cell receptor beta chains below, sequenced in a study of identical twins. One entry per CDR3 protein, called by TCRdb with MiXCR from the 5' RACE reads. This table holds fewer than 650,000 distinct CDR3 sequences, around 9.6% found once. This sample also belongs to another study, concerning yellow fever vaccine responses in identical twins.

The sample comprised PBMCs. Source of these receptors: a woman in her late teens or twenties in good health.

V gene TRBV7-2 combines with J gene TRBJ2-2; weak D call: TRBD1 (5 bases). Germline CDR1 and CDR2: SGHTA and FQGNSA. The CDR3 runs to 16 residues. V gave up 2 bases and J gave up 1 base, with 11 bases separating them. The CDR3 here is CASSLWRQMNTGELFF. CDR3 DNA sequence: TGTGCCAGCAGCTTATGGCGACAGATGAACACCGGGGAGCTGTTTTTT.

This clonotype has ten or more counts. As DNA, the CDR3 is TGCGCCAGCAGCCAATTTGGACAGGGGGCCGTACTGTACAATGAGCAGTTCTTC. This gives the protein CASSQFGQGAVLYNEQFF. The chain carries TRBV4-3 and TRBJ2-1, with 11 bases lining up with TRBD1. Germline V gene sequence: CDR1 LGHNA, CDR2 YSLEER. The CDR3 is 18 residues long. V lost 2 bases, J lost 4 bases, and 10 bases stayed unmatched.

This sequence joins TRBV29-1 and TRBJ1-2; 11 bases are a match to TRBD1. This CDR3 has 16 amino acids. The germline V gene has CDR1 SQVTM and CDR2 ANQGSEA. V was pared by 3 bases and J by 0 bases, with 6 bases of the junction left unmatched. The CDR3 nucleotides read TGCAGCGTTGAGGGGACAGGGGGACTAGCTAACTATGGCTACACCTTC. Its protein is CSVEGTGGLANYGYTF.

The V call is TRBV6-5, the J call TRBJ2-1, with TRBD2 matching over 7 bases. Germline V gives CDR1 MNHEY, CDR2 SVGAGI. This CDR3 is built from 11 residues. V shed 9 bases, J shed 8 bases, and the junction held 4 bases outside the gene matches. CDR3 sequence reads: CARWGGDEQFF. CDR3 nucleotide sequence: TGTGCCAGGTGGGGGGGAGATGAGCAGTTCTTC.

The chain carries TRBV10-3 and TRBJ2-5, with D perhaps assigned TRBD1 or TRBD2 (5 bases each). Trimming cost V 0 bases and J 5 bases, with 19 bases left between them. The V gene's germline CDR1 is ENHRY and CDR2 SYGVKD. The CDR3 runs to 17 residues. CDR3 residues: CAISESISFRERETQYF. The CDR3 coding sequence is TGTGCCATCAGTGAGTCGATAAGTTTCAGGGAGCGTGAGACCCAGTACTTC.

The chain couples TRBV30 to TRBJ1-5; possibly TRBD1 for D (5 bases). The V gene lost 6 bases and the J gene lost 0 bases, with 9 bases spanning the gap. Germline CDR1 is GTSNPN and CDR2 is SVGIG (reference sequence). This CDR3 spans 13 amino acids. In DNA form, the CDR3 reads TGTGCCTGCTCAGGGAATAGCAATCAGCCCCAGCATTTT. Protein product: CACSGNSNQPQHF.

In its sample, this clonotype was seen a few times. This sequence joins TRBV12-3 or TRBV12-4 and TRBJ2-1, with 8 nucleotides matching TRBD2. The CDR3 consists of 15 residues. J lost 6 bases, V lost 7 bases, and 11 bases had no gene match. CDR3 nucleotides: TGTGCCAGCACGACCCTAGCGGGCCCCAGCAATGAGCAGTTCTTC. Its translation: CASTTLAGPSNEQFF.

This chain joins TRBV2 and TRBJ1-1; D gene ambiguous. This CDR3 contains 13 residues. The V and J ends lost 6 bases and 1 base respectively, with 9 bases between them. The V gene's germline CDR1 is SNHLY and CDR2 FYNNEI. The CDR3 nucleotides read TGTGCCAGCAGATTGACATGGAACACTGAAGCTTTCTTT. Its protein product is CASRLTWNTEAFF. Full variable domain (missing parts from reference TRBV2 and TRBJ1-1): EPEVTQTPSHQVTQMGQEVILRCVPISNHLYFYWYRQILGQKVEFLVSFYNNEISEKSEIFDDQFSVERPDGSNFTLKIRSTKLEDSAMYFCASRLTWNTEAFFGQGTRLTVV.

In this sample, this clonotype turned up a few times. The chain has TRBV24-1 and TRBJ2-5; D remains ambiguous. This CDR3 has 14 residues. The V gene's germline CDR1 is KGHDR and CDR2 SFDVKD. V was cut by 3 bases and J by 3 bases, with 10 bases left in between. The DNA of the CDR3 is TGTGCCACCAGTGATCCGGACGGCGAAGAGACCCAGTACTTC. Its protein is CATSDPDGEETQYF.

Many counts were recorded for this clonotype. This chain joins TRBV7-8 and TRBJ2-5; 9 bases line up with TRBD1. This CDR3 is 17 amino acids long. Looked up from germline, CDR1 is SGHVS and CDR2 is FQNEAQ. After removal of 5 bases from V and 7 bases from J, the junction contained 17 bases not matched to a gene. CDR3 in amino acids: CASSLYPNRDRVGTQYF. DNA for the CDR3: TGTGCCAGCAGCCTCTACCCCAACCGGGACAGGGTGGGGACCCAGTACTTC.

CDR3 loop: CATSDFQGQGVGEQFF. The DNA of the CDR3 is TGTGCCACCAGTGATTTCCAGGGACAGGGGGTGGGTGAGCAGTTCTTC. The genes are TRBV24-1 and TRBJ2-1; 11 bases match TRBD1. The length of the CDR3 is 16 residues. Germline values: CDR1 KGHDR, CDR2 SFDVKD. Germline trimming cut 1 base from V and 9 bases from J; bases unmatched to any gene: 7.

This clonotype was seen more than once but under ten times. J is TRBJ2-2 and V is TRBV12-3 or TRBV12-4, with D possibly being TRBD1 (6 bases). The CDR3 has 14 amino acids. V gave up 1 base and J gave up 9 bases, with 12 bases separating them. The CDR3 nucleotides are TGTGCCAGCAGTTTAGTGGCAGGGGTACGGGAGCTGTTTTTT. It specifies CASSLVAGVRELFF.

The V gene is TRBV5-1, the J gene TRBJ2-3; the match to TRBD2 covers 14 bases. Per the germline V gene, CDR1 is SGHRS and CDR2 is YFSETQ. The length of the CDR3 is 18 residues. V dropped 4 bases and J dropped 4; count of bases not matched to a gene: 11. The CDR3 sequence: CASSLGLAGGPPADTQYF. The DNA of the CDR3 is TGCGCCAGCAGCCTCGGACTAGCGGGGGGCCCCCCCGCAGATACGCAGTATTTT.

The chain recombines TRBV5-1 with TRBJ2-2, with D tentatively TRBD2 (5 bases). This CDR3 contains 15 residues. V lost 4 bases and J 3 bases, leaving 13 bases between the germline ends. Germline CDR1 reads SGHRS; CDR2 reads YFSETQ. CDR3 residues: CASSQPPGDTGELFF. The CDR3 DNA follows: TGCGCCAGCAGCCAACCACCCGGGGACACCGGGGAGCTGTTTTTT.

The rearrangement uses TRBV19 and TRBJ2-7; TRBD2 might be the D (6 bases). This CDR3 comprises 15 residues. Trimming cost V 7 bases and J 2 bases, with 18 bases left between them. The germline CDR1 and CDR2 sequences are LNHDA and SQIVND (reference sequence). CDR3 nucleotides: TGTGCCAGTACCCCCAGCGGAGGGGTTACCTACGAGCAGTACTTC. It translates to CASTPSGGVTYEQYF.